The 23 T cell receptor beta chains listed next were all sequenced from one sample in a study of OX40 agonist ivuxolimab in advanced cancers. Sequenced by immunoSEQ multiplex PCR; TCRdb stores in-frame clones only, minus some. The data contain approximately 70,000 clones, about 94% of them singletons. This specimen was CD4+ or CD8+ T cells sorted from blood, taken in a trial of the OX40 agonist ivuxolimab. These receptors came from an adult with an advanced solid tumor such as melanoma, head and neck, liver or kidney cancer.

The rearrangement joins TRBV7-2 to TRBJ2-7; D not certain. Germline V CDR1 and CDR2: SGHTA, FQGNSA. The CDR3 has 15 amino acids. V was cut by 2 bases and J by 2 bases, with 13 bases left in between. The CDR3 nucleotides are TGTGCCAGCAGCTTATTTTCGGCAGGAACCTACGAGCAGTACTTC. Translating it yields CASSLFSAGTYEQYF. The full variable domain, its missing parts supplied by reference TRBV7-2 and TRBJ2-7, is GAGVSQSPSNKVTEKGKDVELRCDPISGHTALYWYRQSLGQGLEFLIYFQGNSAPDKSGLPSDRFSAERTGGSVSTLTIQRTQQEDSAVYLCASSLFSAGTYEQYFGPGTRLTVT.

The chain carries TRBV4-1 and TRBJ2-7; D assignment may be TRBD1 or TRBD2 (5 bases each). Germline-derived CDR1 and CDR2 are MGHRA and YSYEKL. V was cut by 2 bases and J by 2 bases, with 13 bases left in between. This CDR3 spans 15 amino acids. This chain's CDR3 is CASSQTGTPTYEQYF. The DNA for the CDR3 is TGCGCCAGCAGCCAAACCGGGACGCCTACCTACGAGCAGTACTTC.

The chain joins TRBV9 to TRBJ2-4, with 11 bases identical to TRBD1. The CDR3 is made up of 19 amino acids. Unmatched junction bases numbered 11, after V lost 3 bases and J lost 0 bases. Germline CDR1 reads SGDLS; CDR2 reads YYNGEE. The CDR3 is CASSEGTGGYTLAKNIQYF. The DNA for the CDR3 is TGTGCCAGCAGCGAGGGGACAGGGGGGTATACCCTAGCCAAAAACATTCAGTACTTC.

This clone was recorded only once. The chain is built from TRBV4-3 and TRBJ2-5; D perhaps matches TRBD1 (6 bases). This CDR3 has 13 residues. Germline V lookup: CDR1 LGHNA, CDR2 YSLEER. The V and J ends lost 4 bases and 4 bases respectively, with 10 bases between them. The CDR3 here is CASSLRRGETQYF. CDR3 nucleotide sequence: TGCGCCAGCAGCCTTCGCAGGGGAGAGACCCAGTACTTC.

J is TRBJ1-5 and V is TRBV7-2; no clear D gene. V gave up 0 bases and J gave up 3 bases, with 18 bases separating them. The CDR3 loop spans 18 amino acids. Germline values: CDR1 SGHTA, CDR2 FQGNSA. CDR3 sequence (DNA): TGTGCCAGCAGCTTAGCGCGCACGCCTAGAATTTCCAATCAGCCCCAGCATTTT. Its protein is CASSLARTPRISNQPQHF.

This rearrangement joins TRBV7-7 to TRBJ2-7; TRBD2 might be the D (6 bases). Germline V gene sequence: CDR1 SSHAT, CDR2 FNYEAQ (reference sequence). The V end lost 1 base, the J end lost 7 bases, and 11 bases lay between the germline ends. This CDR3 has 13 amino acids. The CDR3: CASSLGGAQEQYF. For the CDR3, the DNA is TGTGCCAGCAGCTTAGGCGGGGCGCAAGAGCAGTACTTC.

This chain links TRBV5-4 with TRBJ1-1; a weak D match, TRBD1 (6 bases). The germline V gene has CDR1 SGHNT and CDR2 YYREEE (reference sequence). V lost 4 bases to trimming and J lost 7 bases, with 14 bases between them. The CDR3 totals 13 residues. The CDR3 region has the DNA TGTGCCAGCAGCCCAATACAGGGACTTGAAGCTTTCTTT. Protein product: CASSPIQGLEAFF.

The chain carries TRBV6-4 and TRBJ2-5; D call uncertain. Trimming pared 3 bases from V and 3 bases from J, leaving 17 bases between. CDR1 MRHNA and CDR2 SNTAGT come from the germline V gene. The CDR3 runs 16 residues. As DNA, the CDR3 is TGTGCCAGCAGTGAAGACTTTACCCCCGTCAAAGAGACCCAGTACTTC. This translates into CASSEDFTPVKETQYF.

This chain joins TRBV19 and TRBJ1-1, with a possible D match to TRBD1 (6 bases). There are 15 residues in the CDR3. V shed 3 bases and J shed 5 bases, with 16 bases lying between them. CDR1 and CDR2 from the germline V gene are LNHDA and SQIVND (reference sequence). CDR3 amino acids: CASSIGLGGWTEAFF. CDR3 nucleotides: TGTGCCAGTAGTATCGGTCTTGGGGGCTGGACTGAAGCTTTCTTT.

The CDR3 loop reads CASSSGTASNSPLHF. For the CDR3, the DNA is TGTGCCAGCAGTTCTGGGACAGCTAGTAATTCACCCCTCCACTTT. The chain carries TRBV27 and TRBJ1-6; TRBD1 matches 7 bases. The CDR3 has 15 amino acids. Germline loops: CDR1 MNHEY, CDR2 SMNVEV (reference sequence). Trimming at V came to 4 bases and at J to 6 bases, leaving 6 bases not matched to a gene.

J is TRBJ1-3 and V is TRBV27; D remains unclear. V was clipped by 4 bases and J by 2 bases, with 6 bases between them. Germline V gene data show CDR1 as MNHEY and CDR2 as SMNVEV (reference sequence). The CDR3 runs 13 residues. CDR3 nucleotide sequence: TGTGCCAGCAGTTCTCTCCCTGGAAACACCATATATTTT. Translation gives CASSSLPGNTIYF.

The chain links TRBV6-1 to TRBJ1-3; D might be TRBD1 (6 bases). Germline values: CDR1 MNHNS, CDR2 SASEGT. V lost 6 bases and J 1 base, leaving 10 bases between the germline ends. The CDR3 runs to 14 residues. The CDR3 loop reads CASSPTGSGNTIYF. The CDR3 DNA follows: TGTGCCAGCAGCCCCACAGGGTCTGGAAACACCATATATTTT.

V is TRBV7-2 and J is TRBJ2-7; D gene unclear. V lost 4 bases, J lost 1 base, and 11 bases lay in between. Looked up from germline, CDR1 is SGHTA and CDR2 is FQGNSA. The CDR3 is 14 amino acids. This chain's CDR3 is CASSSLTHSYEQYF. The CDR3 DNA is TGTGCCAGCAGCTCCTTGACACATTCCTACGAGCAGTACTTC. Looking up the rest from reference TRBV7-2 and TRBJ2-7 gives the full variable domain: GAGVSQSPSNKVTEKGKDVELRCDPISGHTALYWYRQSLGQGLEFLIYFQGNSAPDKSGLPSDRFSAERTGGSVSTLTIQRTQQEDSAVYLCASSSLTHSYEQYFGPGTRLTVT.

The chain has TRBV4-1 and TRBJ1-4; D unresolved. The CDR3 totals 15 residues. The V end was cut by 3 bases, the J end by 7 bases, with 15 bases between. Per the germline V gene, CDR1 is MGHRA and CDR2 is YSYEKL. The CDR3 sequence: CASSQKKGGIEKLFF. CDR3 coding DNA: TGCGCCAGCAGCCAGAAAAAGGGTGGAATTGAAAAACTGTTTTTT.

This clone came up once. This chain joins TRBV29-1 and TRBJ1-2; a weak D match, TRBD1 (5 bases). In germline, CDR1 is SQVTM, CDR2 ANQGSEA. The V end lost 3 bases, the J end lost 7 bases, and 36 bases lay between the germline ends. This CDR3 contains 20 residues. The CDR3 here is CSVDGGSAYTGGPYTGGYTF. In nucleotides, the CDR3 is TGCAGCGTTGATGGAGGGTCGGCCTATACCGGGGGACCCTATACTGGTGGCTACACCTTC.

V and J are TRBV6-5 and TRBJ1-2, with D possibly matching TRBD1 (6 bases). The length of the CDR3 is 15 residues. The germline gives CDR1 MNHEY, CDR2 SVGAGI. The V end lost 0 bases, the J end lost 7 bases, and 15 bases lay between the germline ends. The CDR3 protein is CASSYSSEGGTGYTF. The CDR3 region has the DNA TGTGCCAGCAGTTACTCGAGTGAGGGGGGGACTGGCTACACCTTC.

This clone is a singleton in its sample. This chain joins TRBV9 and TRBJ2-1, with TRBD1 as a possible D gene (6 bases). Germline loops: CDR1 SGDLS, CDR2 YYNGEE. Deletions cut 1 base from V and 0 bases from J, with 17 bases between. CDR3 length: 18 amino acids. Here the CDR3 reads CASSVTDDTGISYNEQFF. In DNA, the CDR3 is TGTGCCAGCAGCGTAACCGATGATACAGGGATCTCCTACAATGAGCAGTTCTTC.

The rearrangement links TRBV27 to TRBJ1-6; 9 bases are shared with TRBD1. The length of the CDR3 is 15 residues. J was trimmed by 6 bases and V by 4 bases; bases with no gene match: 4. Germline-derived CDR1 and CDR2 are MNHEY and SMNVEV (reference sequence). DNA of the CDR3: TGTGCCAGCAGTTCGACAGGGGGGAGTAATTCACCCCTCCACTTT. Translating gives CASSSTGGSNSPLHF.

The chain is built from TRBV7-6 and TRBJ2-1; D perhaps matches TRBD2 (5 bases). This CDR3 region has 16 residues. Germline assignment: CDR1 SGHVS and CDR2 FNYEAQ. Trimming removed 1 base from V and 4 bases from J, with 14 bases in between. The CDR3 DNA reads TGTGCCAGCAGCTTAGAGGCGGGCACCCCTTACAATGAGCAGTTCTTC. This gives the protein CASSLEAGTPYNEQFF.

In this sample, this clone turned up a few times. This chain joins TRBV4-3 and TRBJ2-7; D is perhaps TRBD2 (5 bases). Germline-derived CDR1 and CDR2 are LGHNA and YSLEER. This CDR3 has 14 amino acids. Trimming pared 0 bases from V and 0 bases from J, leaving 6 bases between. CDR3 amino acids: CASSQDGSSYEQYF. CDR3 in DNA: TGCGCCAGCAGCCAAGATGGGAGCTCCTACGAGCAGTACTTC.

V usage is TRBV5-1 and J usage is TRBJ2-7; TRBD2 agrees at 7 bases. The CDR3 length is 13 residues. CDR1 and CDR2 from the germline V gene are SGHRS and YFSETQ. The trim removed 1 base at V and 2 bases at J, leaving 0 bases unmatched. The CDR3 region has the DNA TGCGCCAGCAGCTTGAGCGGGACCTACGAGCAGTACTTC. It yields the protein CASSLSGTYEQYF.

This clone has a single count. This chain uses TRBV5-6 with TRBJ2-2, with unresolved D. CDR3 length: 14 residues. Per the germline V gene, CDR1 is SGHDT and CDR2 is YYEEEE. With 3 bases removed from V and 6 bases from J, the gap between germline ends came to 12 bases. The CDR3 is CASSYQSAAGELFF. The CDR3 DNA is TGTGCCAGCAGCTATCAATCCGCGGCCGGGGAGCTGTTTTTT. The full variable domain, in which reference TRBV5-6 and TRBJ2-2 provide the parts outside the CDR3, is DAGVTQSPTHLIKTRGQQVTLRCSPKSGHDTVSWYQQALGQGPQFIFQYYEEEERQRGNFPDRFSGHQFPNYSSELNVNALLLGDSALYLCASSYQSAAGELFFGEGSRLTVL.

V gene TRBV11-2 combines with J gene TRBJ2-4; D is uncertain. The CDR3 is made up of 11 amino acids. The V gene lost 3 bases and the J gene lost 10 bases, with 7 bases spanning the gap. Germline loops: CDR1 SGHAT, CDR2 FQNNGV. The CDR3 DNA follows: TGTGCCAGCAGCTTCCCAGGAATTCAGTACTTC. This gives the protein CASSFPGIQYF.